Below are 9 T cell receptor beta chains sequenced from a single sample in a study of shared clonotypes between healthy human individuals. Libraries were prepared by immunoSEQ multiplex PCR; TCRdb keeps only in-frame clonotypes and omits some of them. Among around 2.5 million clones, approximately 94% were seen once, and the ten largest hold 0.35% to 0.45%. The sample taken for sequencing was naive CD4+ T cells from PBMCs. Subset in this sample: CD45RA+ positively selected. The receptors derive from a man younger than 35 in good health. Some clones in this sample may be carry-over from other donors' samples.

J is TRBJ1-1 and V is TRBV28; 10 positions match TRBD1. Germline V lookup: CDR1 MDHEN, CDR2 SYDVKM. J gave up 5 bases and V 2 bases, and 17 bases lay outside the gene matches. The CDR3 contains 19 residues. The CDR3 DNA sequence: TGTGCCAGCAGTTTACTCCGACACAAGGGACAGGGGAGCGGGACTGAAGCTTTCTTT. Translated: CASSLLRHKGQGSGTEAFF.

This clone has just one count. J is TRBJ2-3 and V is TRBV7-2; D not resolved. Trimming took off 0 bases at V and 6 bases at J, with 7 bases between the two ends. Germline V CDR1 and CDR2: SGHTA, FQGNSA. The CDR3 extends over 13 amino acids. CDR3 DNA: TGTGCCAGCAGCTTAGCCCCCGTTGATACGCAGTATTTT. This sequence encodes CASSLAPVDTQYF.

This chain uses TRBV7-8 with TRBJ2-5; 7 bases line up with TRBD2. The DNA end lines up better with TRBJ2-7; the J call may be wrong. The V gene's germline CDR1 is SGHVS and CDR2 FQNEAQ. The CDR3 has 15 amino acids. CDR3 amino acids: CASSLRISGAYEQYF. CDR3 nucleotide sequence: TGTGCCAGCAGCCTAAGGATCAGCGGGGCCTACGAGCAGTACTTC.

V gene TRBV9 combines with J gene TRBJ1-1, with D possibly matching TRBD1 (5 bases). Germline lookup yields CDR1 SGDLS and CDR2 YYNGEE. Deletions cut 0 bases from V and 4 bases from J, with 13 bases between. The CDR3 totals 15 residues. The DNA of the CDR3 is TGTGCCAGCAGCGTAGGCCGGGGGGGTGGCACTGAAGCTTTCTTT. Translated: CASSVGRGGGTEAFF.

The rearrangement joins TRBV9 to TRBJ2-3; TRBD1 agrees at 9 bases. V shed 0 bases and J 6 bases; nucleotides not matched to a gene: 8. CDR3 length equals 16 residues. Germline V gives CDR1 SGDLS, CDR2 YYNGEE. The CDR3 DNA reads as TGTGCCAGCAGCGTAGAGGGGACAGGGTATACTGATACGCAGTATTTT. Translated, it gives CASSVEGTGYTDTQYF.

The genes are TRBV7-2 and TRBJ2-3; D is tentatively TRBD1 or TRBD2 (5 bases each). The V end was cut by 2 bases, the J end by 4 bases, with 13 bases between. Germline CDR1 reads SGHTA; CDR2 reads FQGNSA. CDR3 length: 15 residues. The CDR3 loop is CASSLLGRGADTQYF. The CDR3 DNA reads as TGTGCCAGCAGCTTATTAGGGAGAGGGGCAGATACGCAGTATTTT.

The V call is TRBV18, the J call TRBJ1-1; no clear D gene. CDR1 KGHSH and CDR2 LQKENI come from the germline V gene. Trimming took off 6 bases at V and 4 bases at J, with 15 bases between the two ends. The CDR3 is 14 residues long. CDR3 amino acids: CASSISGIGTEAFF. The CDR3, as DNA: TGTGCCAGCTCCATCTCGGGTATTGGCACTGAAGCTTTCTTT.

The chain couples TRBV27 to TRBJ2-1; 11 nucleotides line up with TRBD1. CDR1 MNHEY and CDR2 SMNVEV come from the germline V gene (reference sequence). The trim removed 6 bases at V and 9 bases at J, leaving 7 bases unmatched. There are 14 residues in the CDR3. This CDR3 reads CASRRGTGGSEQFF. The CDR3 region has the DNA TGTGCCAGCAGAAGGGGGACAGGGGGTAGTGAGCAGTTCTTC.

A remark on this clone: The same CDR3 also results from other DNA sequences found in this sample. The chain is built from TRBV7-2 and TRBJ2-1, with D hard to call. Deletions cut 5 bases from V and 4 bases from J, with 6 bases between. Germline values: CDR1 SGHTA, CDR2 FQGNSA. This CDR3 region has 12 residues. Here the CDR3 reads CASSPGYNEQFF. DNA for the CDR3: TGTGCCAGCAGCCCTGGTTACAATGAGCAGTTCTTC.